These 24 T cell receptor beta chains came from one sample sequenced in a study of graft-versus-host responses after intestinal transplantation. Sequenced by immunoSEQ multiplex PCR; TCRdb stores in-frame clones only, minus some. The sample lists tens of thousands of clones; about 85% were seen once. Processing was applied to graft tissue in order to liberate intraepithelial and lamina propria lymphocytes. The sequencing here drew on ileum tissue, taken roughly 200 days after intestinal transplant. These receptor sequences come from a human patient who received an intestinal transplant, so some T cells may come from the graft donor.

This sequence joins TRBV21-1 and TRBJ2-7; the table's D call, TRBD1, was not checked against the DNA. TRBV21-1 is a recognized pseudogene. This CDR3 has 20 amino acids. Written as DNA, the CDR3 is TGTGCCAGCAGCTCCGCGACAGGGGAGGTCGGGGACTTGAACTCCTACGAGCAGTACTTC. Its protein is CASSSATGEVGDLNSYEQYF.

CDR3 bases: TGTGCCAGCAGTGGGCAGGGGGCAGTCGATCAGCCCCAGCATTTT. Translated: CASSGQGAVDQPQHF. This chain connects TRBV6-1 to TRBJ1-5; the match to TRBD1 covers 8 bases. After removal of 4 bases from V and 5 bases from J, the junction contained 7 bases not matched to a gene. The CDR3 sequence is 15 residues long. Germline CDR1 MNHNS, CDR2 SASEGT.

This clone was observed a few times. This chain uses TRBV21-1 with TRBJ2-7; no DNA check was done on the table's D call, TRBD2. TRBV21-1 has pseudogene status. This CDR3 has 14 residues. CDR3 region: CASSKGDYSYEQYF. CDR3 sequence (DNA): TGTGCCAGCAGCAAGGGTGACTATTCCTACGAGCAGTACTTC.

The sample holds one count of this clone. The rearrangement uses TRBV19 and TRBJ2-1, with TRBD1 matching over 7 bases. Germline CDR1 LNHDA, CDR2 SQIVND (reference sequence). Trimming removed 7 bases from V and 8 bases from J; junction bases left unmatched: 14. This CDR3 is 15 amino acids long. For the CDR3, the DNA is TGTGCCAGTATAGAAAGGGGGCGTTCTTGGGATGAGCAGTTCTTC. It specifies CASIERGRSWDEQFF. Filled out from reference TRBV19 and TRBJ2-1, the complete variable domain reads DGGITQSPKYLFRKEGQNVTLSCEQNLNHDAMYWYRQDPGQGLRLIYYSQIVNDFQKGDIAEGYSVSREKKESFPLTVTSAQKNPTAFYLCASIERGRSWDEQFFGPGTRLTVL.

The V gene is TRBV7-9, the J gene TRBJ2-5; no definite D call. V shed 5 bases and J shed 1 base, with 8 bases lying between them. CDR3 size: 13 residues. CDR1 SEHNR and CDR2 FQNEAQ come from the germline V gene (reference sequence). The CDR3 nucleotides are TGTGCCAGCAGCAAGGTTCTCCAAGAGACCCAGTACTTC. Amino acid sequence: CASSKVLQETQYF.

The chain combines TRBV5-4 with TRBJ2-2; tentative D call: TRBD1 (5 bases). Germline V lookup: CDR1 SGHNT, CDR2 YYREEE (reference sequence). There are 16 residues in the CDR3. The V and J ends lost 7 bases and 1 base respectively, with 17 bases between them. CDR3 in amino acids: CASRSGMGRNTGELFF. The CDR3 DNA is TGTGCCAGCCGCTCAGGGATGGGTCGGAACACCGGGGAGCTGTTTTTT.

In this sample, this clone turned up a few times. This chain joins TRBV2 and TRBJ2-3, with 11 bases that match TRBD2. V shed 4 bases and J 0 bases; nucleotides not matched to a gene: 3. The CDR3 sequence is 16 residues long. CDR1 and CDR2 from the germline V gene are SNHLY and FYNNEI. For the CDR3, the DNA is TGTGCCAGCAGTGGGGGACTAGCGGACAGCACAGATACGCAGTATTTT. It yields the protein CASSGGLADSTDTQYF.

The rearrangement joins TRBV9 to TRBJ2-3; D not resolved. Germline assignment: CDR1 SGDLS and CDR2 YYNGEE. The V gene lost 5 bases and the J gene lost 2 bases, with 6 bases spanning the gap. The CDR3 consists of 12 residues. The CDR3 DNA reads as TGTGCCAGCAGTCCGATCACAGATACGCAGTATTTT. Translating gives CASSPITDTQYF.

This clone was detected only a few times. The chain carries TRBV4-2 and TRBJ2-7; either TRBD1 or TRBD2 may fit D (5 bases each). The CDR3 is made up of 15 amino acids. Per the germline V gene, CDR1 is LGHNA and CDR2 is YNFKEQ. The V end was cut by 1 base, the J end by 4 bases, with 14 bases between. CDR3 in amino acids: CASSQGVGPTYEQYF. For the CDR3, the DNA is TGTGCCAGCAGCCAAGGGGTGGGACCGACTTACGAGCAGTACTTC.

The chain has TRBV6-1 and TRBJ2-3; D not resolved. Germline lookup yields CDR1 MNHNS and CDR2 SASEGT. CDR3 length: 12 residues. The ends were cut back, 2 bases at V and 3 bases at J, with 3 bases in the middle. The DNA for the CDR3 is TGTGCCAGCAGTGAACAGACAGATACGCAGTATTTT. Amino acids: CASSEQTDTQYF.

This chain joins TRBV2 and TRBJ2-7; TRBD2 aligns across 11 bases. V lost 7 bases to trimming and J lost 4 bases; unmatched junction nucleotides: 21. The germline gives CDR1 SNHLY, CDR2 FYNNEI. This CDR3 contains 19 residues. CDR3 sequence (DNA): TGTGCCAGCAACCCCTTAGGATGGCTAGCGGGAGGTTTAAGGTACGAGCAGTACTTC. Translating gives CASNPLGWLAGGLRYEQYF.

The chain couples TRBV6-1 to TRBJ2-5, with D possibly called TRBD1 or TRBD2 (5 bases each). The V and J ends lost 1 base and 5 bases respectively, with 17 bases between them. Germline V CDR1 and CDR2: MNHNS, SASEGT. There are 16 residues in the CDR3. CDR3 in DNA: TGTGCCAGCAGTGAAGAGTGGTATGGGGCGGGCGAGACCCAGTACTTC. Translated, it gives CASSEEWYGAGETQYF.

Only one count was recorded for this clone. This chain uses TRBV15 with TRBJ1-6; D gene unclear. Trimming removed 1 base from V and 7 bases from J, with 8 bases in between. The germline V gene encodes CDR1 LNHNV and CDR2 YYDKDF (reference sequence). The CDR3 runs 14 residues. CDR3 DNA: TGTGCCACCAGCAGAGGGCAGTGGAATTCACCCCTCCACTTT. Amino acids: CATSRGQWNSPLHF.

V gene TRBV4-1 combines with J gene TRBJ1-1, with D possibly TRBD1 on 5 matching bases. The CDR3 is 14 amino acids. Germline V gene sequence: CDR1 MGHRA, CDR2 YSYEKL. Trimming removed 0 bases at V and 4 bases at J, with 9 bases between. The CDR3 DNA is TGCGCCAGCAGCCAAGATGAAGGGACCACTGAAGCTTTCTTT. Amino acids: CASSQDEGTTEAFF.

The chain combines TRBV19 with TRBJ2-7, with 10 bases fitting TRBD1. This CDR3 contains 13 residues. J lost 2 bases, V lost 5 bases, and 0 bases had no gene match. CDR1 and CDR2 (germline): LNHDA, SQIVND (reference sequence). CDR3 residues: CASSDRGPYEQYF. CDR3 coding DNA: TGTGCCAGTAGTGACAGGGGGCCCTACGAGCAGTACTTC.

This chain uses TRBV7-9 with TRBJ2-7, with unresolved D. Germline V gene sequence: CDR1 SEHNR, CDR2 FQNEAQ (reference sequence). V dropped 5 bases and J dropped 3 bases, with 5 bases sitting between them. The CDR3 is 11 amino acids. CDR3 loop: CASSGFYEQYF. CDR3 nucleotide sequence: TGTGCCAGCAGCGGATTCTACGAGCAGTACTTC.

This chain connects TRBV5-1 to TRBJ1-3, with 10 bases matching TRBD1. The J segment lost 4 bases and the V segment lost 4 bases, leaving 8 bases of the junction unmatched. The CDR3 loop spans 16 amino acids. CDR1 SGHRS and CDR2 YFSETQ come from the germline V gene. The CDR3 DNA is TGCGCCAGCAGCCCCGGAGGGACAGGGGTAGGAAACACCATATATTTT. Encoded protein: CASSPGGTGVGNTIYF.

The chain employs TRBV27 and TRBJ2-7; D tentatively reads TRBD1 or TRBD2 (5 bases each). V dropped 0 bases and J dropped 4 bases, with 10 bases sitting between them. The germline gives CDR1 MNHEY, CDR2 SMNVEV (reference sequence). The CDR3 extends over 14 amino acids. The chain's CDR3 is CASSLSRGMYEQYF. CDR3 nucleotides: TGTGCCAGCAGTTTATCGAGGGGAATGTACGAGCAGTACTTC.

The chain has TRBV6-6 and TRBJ2-7; D is possibly TRBD1 (6 bases). The CDR3 runs 14 residues. Germline V gene data show CDR1 as MNHNY and CDR2 as SVGAGI (reference sequence). Trimming left V 7 bases short and J 2 bases short, with 15 bases between. CDR3 DNA: TGTGCCAGCAAACCGATACAGGGCCCCTACGAGCAGTACTTC. Protein: CASKPIQGPYEQYF.

V usage is TRBV6-6 and J usage is TRBJ1-2; D gene ambiguous. Trimming pared 7 bases from V and 6 bases from J, leaving 12 bases between. Germline loops: CDR1 MNHNY, CDR2 SVGAGI (reference sequence). CDR3 size: 12 residues. The CDR3 is CASIRHPDGYTF. The CDR3 bases are TGTGCCAGCATCCGACACCCAGATGGCTACACCTTC.

CDR3 DNA sequence: TGTGCCAGCAGTTTATACGCGACAGGGAATAACTATGGCTACACCTTC. This sequence encodes CASSLYATGNNYGYTF. The gene calls are TRBV27 and TRBJ1-2, with 7 bases matching TRBD1. The CDR3 has 16 residues. The V gene end was trimmed by 1 base and the J gene end by 1 base; junction bases not matched to a gene: 6. Germline V CDR1 and CDR2: MNHEY, SMNVEV (reference sequence).

The rearrangement links TRBV6-4 to TRBJ2-5; TRBD1 or TRBD2 may be the D gene (5 bases each). The J call is doubtful: the DNA matches TRBJ2-7 better. The CDR3 loop spans 15 amino acids. In germline, CDR1 is MRHNA, CDR2 SNTAGT. CDR3 protein: CASSDCRDLSYEQYF. The CDR3 region has the DNA TGTGCCAGCAGTGATTGCCGGGACCTTTCCTACGAGCAGTACTTC.

This clone was seen once. The chain carries TRBV18 and TRBJ2-5, with D possibly being TRBD1 (6 bases). Germline CDR1 KGHSH, CDR2 LQKENI. The CDR3 covers 14 residues. Trimming took 4 bases from V and 3 from J, leaving 12 bases between them. As DNA, the CDR3 is TGTGCCAGCTCACGGATGGGGGCTGAAGAGACCCAGTACTTC. Its translation is CASSRMGAEETQYF.

This chain uses TRBV5-1 with TRBJ2-1; no reliable D call. Germline CDR1 and CDR2: SGHRS and YFSETQ. V dropped 0 bases and J dropped 2 bases, with 3 bases sitting between them. This CDR3 comprises 13 residues. The CDR3, as DNA: TGCGCCAGCAGCTTGGGACCCTACAATGAGCAGTTCTTC. Its protein product is CASSLGPYNEQFF.